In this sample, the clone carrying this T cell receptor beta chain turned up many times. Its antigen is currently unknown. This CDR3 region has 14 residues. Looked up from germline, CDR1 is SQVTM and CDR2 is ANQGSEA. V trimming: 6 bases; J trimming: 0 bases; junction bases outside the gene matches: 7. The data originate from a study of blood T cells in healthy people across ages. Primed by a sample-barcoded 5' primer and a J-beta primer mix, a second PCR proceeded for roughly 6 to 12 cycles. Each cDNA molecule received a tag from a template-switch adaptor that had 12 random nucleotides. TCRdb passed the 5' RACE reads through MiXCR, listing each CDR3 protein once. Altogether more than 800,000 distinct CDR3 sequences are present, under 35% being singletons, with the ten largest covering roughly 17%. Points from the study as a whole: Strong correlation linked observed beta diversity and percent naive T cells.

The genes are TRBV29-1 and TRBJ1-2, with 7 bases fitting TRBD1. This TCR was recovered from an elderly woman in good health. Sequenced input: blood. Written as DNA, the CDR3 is TGCAGCGTACCCGGGACAGTAACTAACTATGGCTACACCTTC. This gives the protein CSVPGTVTNYGYTF.